This is a list of T cell receptor beta chains from one sample in a study of cytotoxic CD8 clonotypes in ibrutinib-treated CLL. The protocol was immunoSEQ multiplex PCR, while the TCRdb copy is restricted to in-frame clones and leaves out a portion. The sample includes 150,000 or so clones, roughly 88% of them seen just once. Specimen: PBMCs, collected at disease progression, from a patient treated with ibrutinib. All receptors come from a human donor with chronic lymphocytic leukemia. Each CDR3 is given with its conserved first and last residue. A D gene is named only where the DNA matches it firmly. Some rows have no size entry. The others give once, few or many, or a class for an expanded clone.

NA,TRBV16,NA,TRBJ1-1,TGTGCCAGCAGCCAATCGATTACAGGAAACACTGAAGCTTTCTTT,CASSQSITGNTEAFF
NA,TRBV7-2,NA,TRBJ1-2,TGTGCCAGCACCGAGGGACCCGGGGACTATGGCTACACCTTC,CASTEGPGDYGYTF
NA,TRBV20-1,NA,TRBJ2-7,TGCAGTGCTCAAGGACCAGCAAAGCAGTACTTC,CSAQGPAKQYF
NA,TRBV5-1,NA,TRBJ2-7,TGCGCCAGCAGCTTTGACAGTACCTACGAGCAGTACTTC,CASSFDSTYEQYF
NA,TRBV5-4,NA,TRBJ2-1,TGTGCCAGCAGCTTGAGAGGGTACAATGAGCAGTTCTTC,CASSLRGYNEQFF
NA,TRBV27,TRBD2,TRBJ2-7,TGTGCCAGCAGTCGTCTAGCGGGAATATACGAGCAGTACTTC,CASSRLAGIYEQYF
NA,TRBV27,NA,TRBJ2-7,TGTGCCAGCAACCATAGGAATTCCTACGAGCAGTACTTC,CASNHRNSYEQYF
few,TRBV5-1,TRBD1,TRBJ1-1,TGCGCCAGCACCAGACAGGGGAACACTGAAGCTTTCTTT,CASTRQGNTEAFF
NA,TRBV19,NA,TRBJ1-4,TGTGCCAGTTCTATTTCTGACAACCGGCGTGGTAATGAAAAACTGTTTTTT,CASSISDNRRGNEKLFF
once,TRBV28,NA,TRBJ2-1,TGTGCCAGCAGCCGCAGGTTGGGGCCTACCAATGAGCAGTTCTTC,CASSRRLGPTNEQFF